Below, 22 T cell receptor beta chains from the same sample are listed, as sequenced in a study of blood T cells in healthy people across ages. It was with a sample-barcoded 5' primer and a J-beta primer mix that a second PCR of roughly 7 to 12 cycles was run. In TCRdb, the 5' RACE reads were re-called with MiXCR into one record per CDR3 protein. The sample contains 720,000 or so distinct CDR3 sequences, less than 45% of which appear only once. The sequencing sample was made of blood. These receptors originate from a man older than 75 in good health.

The chain combines TRBV10-2 with TRBJ1-2; no reliable D call. CDR1 and CDR2 (germline): WSHSY, SAAADI. CDR3 length: 15 residues. V lost 1 base, J lost 4 bases, and 13 bases lay in between. As DNA, the CDR3 is TGCGCCAGCAGTGAGTTGAGAGAGGCTGTCTATGGCTACACCTTC. It is translated as CASSELREAVYGYTF.

The chain couples TRBV12-3 or TRBV12-4 to TRBJ2-4; no definite D call. The assigned J gene may be wrong: the sequence end matches TRBJ2-7 better. The CDR3 contains 14 residues. DNA for the CDR3: TGTGCCAGCAGTTTTCACGCTATCTCCTACGAGCAGTACTTC. Protein sequence: CASSFHAISYEQYF.

This clonotype has a handful of counts. The DNA for the CDR3 is TGTGCCACCAGCAGAGATATCCCCCGGGACAGGGGATCCGAGCAGTACTTC. Its translation is CATSRDIPRDRGSEQYF. The gene calls are TRBV15 and TRBJ2-4; 10 bases match TRBD1. The end of the DNA is better explained by TRBJ2-7, so the J call may be wrong. CDR1 and CDR2 from the germline V gene are LNHNV and YYDKDF (reference sequence). The length of the CDR3 is 17 residues.

J is TRBJ2-3 and V is TRBV29-1; no firm D call. Trimming pared 6 bases from V and 3 bases from J, leaving 10 bases between. This CDR3 is 12 amino acids long. Germline-derived CDR1 and CDR2 are SQVTM and ANQGSEA. DNA of the CDR3: TGCAGCGTCGACCGACTTACAGATACGCAGTATTTT. Amino acids: CSVDRLTDTQYF.

This clonotype was found a few times. V usage is TRBV24-1 and J usage is TRBJ2-3; 12 bases line up with TRBD2. Trimming at V came to 4 bases and at J to 0 bases, leaving 7 bases not matched to a gene. In germline, CDR1 is KGHDR, CDR2 SFDVKD. This CDR3 region has 18 residues. CDR3 sequence reads: CATSDLQTSGSSTDTQYF. The CDR3 coding sequence is TGTGCCACCAGTGACCTTCAGACTAGCGGGAGTAGCACAGATACGCAGTATTTT.

V is TRBV27 and J is TRBJ1-6; D unclear. The germline gives CDR1 MNHEY, CDR2 SMNVEV (reference sequence). The CDR3 sequence is 12 residues long. Trimming stripped 5 bases from V and 10 bases from J, with 9 bases between. The chain's CDR3 is CASSHLLSPLHF. The CDR3 coding sequence is TGTGCCAGCAGTCACCTATTGTCACCCCTCCACTTT.

This clonotype was seen more than once but under ten times. Germline and junction disagree at one end, which may indicate a read error. The chain is built from TRBV7-3 and TRBJ2-1, with 11 bases identical to TRBD2. The germline gives CDR1 SGHTA, CDR2 FQGTGA. This CDR3 contains 20 residues. DNA for the CDR3: TGTGCCGGCAGCTTAACGGGGACTAGCGGCTCACCCCGCTCCTACAATGAGCAGTTCTTC. Amino acids: CAGSLTGTSGSPRSYNEQFF.

This clonotype has only a few counts. CDR3: CASSYQTLGLAATDTQYF. In nucleotides, the CDR3 is TGTGCCAGCAGCTACCAAACACTCGGACTAGCCGCTACAGATACGCAGTATTTT. This sequence joins TRBV7-2 and TRBJ2-3; 8 bases are a match to TRBD2. CDR3 length: 18 residues. CDR1 and CDR2 (germline): SGHTA, FQGNSA. V shed 4 bases, J shed 3 bases, and the junction held 15 bases outside the gene matches.

In its sample, this clonotype was seen a few times. The chain combines TRBV4-2 with TRBJ2-1, with 9 bases matching TRBD1. J was trimmed by 6 bases and V by 5 bases; bases with no gene match: 8. The V gene's germline CDR1 is LGHNA and CDR2 YNFKEQ. The CDR3 runs 15 residues. CDR3 coding DNA: TGTGCCAGCAGCGTTGAACAGGGGGCTCTCAATGAGCAGTTCTTC. Its translation is CASSVEQGALNEQFF.

This chain uses TRBV7-2 with TRBJ2-5, with a weak D call TRBD2 (6 bases). The DNA end is a closer match to TRBJ2-7, so the J assignment may be wrong. The CDR3 loop spans 14 amino acids. The germline V gene encodes CDR1 SGHTA and CDR2 FQGNSA. The CDR3 is CASSLTRLLSEQYF. The CDR3 DNA follows: TGTGCCAGCAGCCTGACTAGACTCCTGAGCGAGCAGTACTTC.

In its sample, this clonotype was seen a few times. The chain uses TRBV12-3 or TRBV12-4 and TRBJ2-5; 8 bases line up with TRBD2. V gave up 3 bases and J gave up 4 bases; unmatched junction bases: 7. This CDR3 has 15 amino acids. This CDR3 reads CASSLGARGGETQYF. CDR3 DNA sequence: TGTGCCAGCAGTTTGGGCGCCCGGGGGGGAGAGACCCAGTACTTC.

The chain joins TRBV20-1 to TRBJ1-2; D is ambiguous. The germline V gene has CDR1 DFQATT and CDR2 SNEGSKA (reference sequence). The CDR3 spans 13 residues. V was trimmed by 3 bases and J by 8 bases, leaving 16 bases between them. The CDR3: CSARAPGPWGYTF. The CDR3 nucleotides are TGCAGTGCTAGGGCCCCGGGCCCGTGGGGCTACACCTTC.

The chain recombines TRBV29-1 with TRBJ2-3; possible D gene TRBD1, 6 bases. Germline V lookup: CDR1 SQVTM, CDR2 ANQGSEA. This CDR3 region has 14 residues. Trimming shortened V by 8 bases and J by 4 bases, and 19 bases separated the two germline ends. The CDR3: CSSSDRGGADTQYF. Here the CDR3 DNA reads TGCAGCTCCTCGGACAGAGGAGGTGCAGATACGCAGTATTTT.

The chain is built from TRBV20-1 and TRBJ2-5; TRBD2 is a possible D gene (6 bases). Trimming shortened V by 4 bases and J by 5 bases, and 14 bases separated the two germline ends. CDR3 size: 13 residues. The germline V gene has CDR1 DFQATT and CDR2 SNEGSKA (reference sequence). CDR3: CSANPGVGETQYF. CDR3 DNA: TGCAGTGCTAACCCGGGGGTCGGGGAGACCCAGTACTTC.

This clonotype was counted between two and nine times. The CDR3, as DNA: TGTGCCAGCAGTTTAGGGTTCGGCCCGAACACTGAAGCTTTCTTT. Translation: CASSLGFGPNTEAFF. The chain couples TRBV12-3 or TRBV12-4 to TRBJ1-1; D not certain. V was cut by 1 base and J by 1 base, with 10 bases left in between. CDR3 size: 15 residues.

This clonotype was observed once. This chain joins TRBV25-1 and TRBJ2-1; 7 bases match TRBD2. CDR3 length: 16 amino acids. The V gene end was trimmed by 6 bases and the J gene end by 4 bases; junction bases not matched to a gene: 12. Germline V gene sequence: CDR1 MGHDK, CDR2 SYGVNS. CDR3 sequence reads: CASRNIKSGVYNEQFF. Here the CDR3 DNA reads TGTGCCAGCAGAAACATAAAAAGCGGGGTTTACAATGAGCAGTTCTTC.

This chain uses TRBV12-5 with TRBJ2-7; 9 bases align to TRBD1. V was clipped by 5 bases and J by 7 bases; unmatched bases: 9. CDR3 length equals 14 residues. Germline values: CDR1 LGHNT, CDR2 FRNRAP. CDR3 in DNA: TGTGCTAGTGGTCCGGGACAGGGAATGGGGGAGCAGTACTTC. It yields the protein CASGPGQGMGEQYF.

The CDR3 reads CASSQPGSYEQYF. The DNA for the CDR3 is TGCGCCAGCAGCCAACCGGGATCCTACGAGCAGTACTTC. The chain combines TRBV4-3 with TRBJ2-7, with a tentative D call TRBD2 (5 bases). CDR1 is LGHNA and CDR2 is YSLEER in the germline V gene. V lost 2 bases, J lost 1 base, and 6 bases lay in between. This CDR3 region has 13 residues.

This clonotype was counted a few times. The rearrangement uses TRBV7-2 and TRBJ2-3, with no clear D. Germline V gene data show CDR1 as SGHTA and CDR2 as FQGNSA. The CDR3 totals 13 residues. The V and J ends lost 2 bases and 4 bases respectively, with 7 bases between them. CDR3 sequence: CASSLFRADTQYF. The CDR3 DNA reads as TGTGCCAGCAGCTTATTTAGGGCAGATACGCAGTATTTT. Full variable domain (outside the CDR3, taken from reference TRBV7-2 and TRBJ2-3): GAGVSQSPSNKVTEKGKDVELRCDPISGHTALYWYRQSLGQGLEFLIYFQGNSAPDKSGLPSDRFSAERTGGSVSTLTIQRTQQEDSAVYLCASSLFRADTQYFGPGTRLTVL.

The rearrangement links TRBV20-1 to TRBJ1-5; no clear D gene. Germline assignment: CDR1 DFQATT and CDR2 SNEGSKA (reference sequence). Trimming took 0 bases from V and 3 from J, leaving 15 bases between them. The CDR3 has 16 amino acids. The CDR3 spells CSARDSGSRSNQPQHF. The DNA for the CDR3 is TGCAGTGCTAGAGATTCGGGCAGCCGTTCCAATCAGCCCCAGCATTTT.

This chain joins TRBV6-1 and TRBJ2-6; TRBD2 matches at 8 bases. The CDR3 length is 18 residues. After removal of 4 bases from V and 1 base from J, the junction contained 9 bases not matched to a gene. Germline CDR1 and CDR2: MNHNS and SASEGT. The CDR3 nucleotides read TGTGCCAGCAGTGGCTTTGGAGCGGGGGAATCTGGGGCCAACGTCCTGACTTTC. This codes for CASSGFGAGESGANVLTF.

Only a few counts were recorded for this clonotype. The rearrangement uses TRBV29-1 and TRBJ2-7, with unresolved D. Trimming took off 4 bases at V and 3 bases at J, with 10 bases between the two ends. The CDR3 loop spans 12 amino acids. Germline CDR1 and CDR2: SQVTM and ANQGSEA. The CDR3 here is CSVASVYYEQYF. CDR3 sequence (DNA): TGCAGCGTTGCCAGCGTATACTACGAGCAGTACTTC.